This TCR beta chain was captured in a study of blood T cell repertoires in COVID-19. Overall study: Samples representing acute and convalescent COVID-19 were sourced from the United States, Italy and Spain. T cells, B-cell-depleted T cells, or PBMCs provided the cDNA or gDNA that served as material.

In the authors' workflow: Estimated nucleated cell counts came from reference gene primer amplification. Clones were read by immunoSEQ multiplex PCR, and TCRdb kept only the in-frame ones, dropping some. V and J calls and clone size are those listed in that table; D and trimming were worked out from the DNA. The table records about 270,000 clones, roughly 80% of them present only once. Germline V gene data show CDR1 as SEHNR and CDR2 as FQNEAQ (reference sequence). Trimming took off 8 bases at V and 8 bases at J, with 18 bases between the two ends. This CDR3 contains 13 residues. The table lists this clone with a count of one.

This TCR was sampled from a woman aged 45-65 years with active or convalescent COVID-19. Sequencing used peripheral blood. The chain couples TRBV7-9 to TRBJ1-2, with D tentatively TRBD1 (6 bases). For the CDR3, the DNA is TGTGCCAGCGCTTCGCGCAGGGGCGCAGGCTACACCTTC. It translates to CASASRRGAGYTF.